This paragraph reports one T cell receptor (beta chain). Assay used: immunoSEQ multiplex PCR; TCRdb lists only in-frame clones, some missing. The data show tens of thousands of clones, around 92% seen once. V dropped 8 bases and J dropped 6; count of bases not matched to a gene: 8. Looked up from germline, CDR1 is LGHNA and CDR2 is YNFKEQ. CDR3 length: 14 amino acids. The record originates from a study of technical replicates of blood from a handful of donors. Sequencing was done on a sample of T cells isolated from PBMCs. The chain uses TRBV4-2 and TRBJ2-3; 10 bases match TRBD2. The origin of this receptor is a human donor in good health. Here the CDR3 DNA reads TGTGCCAGCTCCCTAGCGGGAGTCGGTGATACGCAGTATTTT. This sequence encodes CASSLAGVGDTQYF.